This TCR beta chain was recorded in a study of STAT3 mutations in large granular lymphocyte leukemia. Study information: Roughly half of the longitudinally sequenced T-LGLL patients carried detectable canonical activating STAT3 mutations.

Remarks on this clone: Its antigen is still unknown.

TCRbeta libraries averaged around 41,000 productive templates per sample. Only in-frame clones appear in the TCRdb table, and some are missing; sequencing was by immunoSEQ multiplex PCR. The sample consists of over 10,000 clones, 81% of them appearing once. Whole-study results and caveats: Every T-LGLL patient had at least one immunodominant TCRbeta clonotype. A small but highly pathogenic clone may have been missed. In about 30% of the 18 patients, new TCR clonotypes emerged after therapy.

Sequencing input: peripheral blood mononuclear cells. This clonotype was sampled from a man aged 55-75 years with T-cell large granular lymphocyte leukemia. Some clones in this sample may be carry-over from other donors' samples.

CDR3 loop: CAWSVIGGRETQYF. In DNA, the CDR3 is TGTGCCTGGAGTGTGATTGGGGGCCGGGAGACCCAGTACTTC. V gene TRBV30 combines with J gene TRBJ2-5, with a possible D match to TRBD1 (6 bases). The CDR3 length is 14 residues. Trimming shortened V by 0 bases and J by 5 bases, and 13 bases separated the two germline ends. From germline, CDR1 is GTSNPN and CDR2 SVGIG (reference sequence).